Detailed here is one T cell receptor (beta chain). Its antigen is not identified. The junction and the germline gene differ at one end; a read error may be behind it. This sample stems from a study of T cell repertoires in cytomegalovirus infection. Background on the study: Indications came from public TCR beta signatures; they pointed to CMV infection and to a matching HLA type.

TCRdb reprocessed the reads via MiXCR and lists one record per CDR3 protein. The profile covers more than 650,000 distinct CDR3 sequences, with 35% to 45% appearing a single time and more than 2.5% taken by the ten largest. The CDR3 extends over 14 amino acids. In germline, CDR1 is SGHRS, CDR2 YFSETQ. Study-level findings and limits: The study identified carriers of CMV plus the relevant HLA from cumulative public TCR beta family frequency.

The clonotype comes from a human donor in good health (CMV status not recorded). Some clones in this sample may be carry-over from other donors' samples. The sequencing input was PBMCs. V usage is TRBV5-1 and J usage is TRBJ1-5; D is perhaps TRBD1 (6 bases). The CDR3 protein is CASSPGHANQPQRF. The CDR3 DNA sequence: TGCGCCAGCAGTCCGGGACATGCGAATCAGCCCCAGCGTTTT. The full variable domain, with the rest looked up from reference TRBV5-1 and TRBJ1-5, is KAGVTQTPRYLIKTRGQQVTLSCSPISGHRSVSWYQQTPGQGLQFLFEYFSETQRNKGNFPGRFSGRQFSNSRSEMNVSTLELGDSALYLCASSPGHANQPQRFGDGTRLSIL.